This is a list of T cell receptor delta chains from one sample in a study of Vδ1+ human thymocytes. TCRdb applied CATT to the multiplex PCR reads for clone calling. The repertoire has about 58,000 delta-chain clones, about 16% of them found once; the top ten carry around 0.37%. Sequenced: Vdelta1+ gamma-delta thymocytes from the thymus. These receptors originate from a girl in the first two years of life who had congenital heart surgery. Both conserved end residues are part of each CDR3. A D gene is named only where the DNA matches it firmly. Clone sizes are given selectively: once, few, many, or a class where the clone is expanded.

d_call	j_call	v_call	clone_size	cdr3_nt	cdr3_aa
-	TRDJ1	TRDV1	-	TGTGCTCTTGGGGAACCGGGCCTCTGGGCCGATAAACTCATCTTT	CALGEPGLWADKLIF
TRDD3	TRDJ1	TRDV1	-	TGTGCTCTTGGGGAACTGAGGGTGAGGAGTCCCATCCTACCCCATGTACTGGGGGATATCGGGGCCGATAAACTCATCTTT	CALGELRVRSPILPHVLGDIGADKLIF
TRDD3	TRDJ1	TRDV1	-	TGTGCTCTTGGGGAACATGGGTCCTGGGGGGATACGTCCCTATACACCGATAAACTCATCTTT	CALGEHGSWGDTSLYTDKLIF
-	TRDJ1	TRDV1	few	TGTGCTCTTGGGGACCCCACCTACTCGTCCACCGATAAACTCATCTTT	CALGDPTYSSTDKLIF
-	TRDJ1	TRDV1	few	TGTGCTCTTGGGGAACTAACCCGGGTCGGGATATTGGTCACCGATAAACTCATCTTT	CALGELTRVGILVTDKLIF
-	TRDJ1	TRDV1	few	TGTGCTCTTGGGGACCTCCCGGTTGGGGGTTGGTACACCGATAAACTCATCTTT	CALGDLPVGGWYTDKLIF
TRDD3	TRDJ1	TRDV1	few	TGTGCTCTTGGGGATACCGCCCCATCTCCGCCGTGGGGGATACCAAAAAACACCGATAAACTCATCTTT	CALGDTAPSPPWGIPKNTDKLIF
-	TRDJ1	TRDV1	-	TGTGCTCTTGGGGAACTAGTGGGGGTCCCGACTGGACCTCCAAAGTACACCGATAAACTCATCTTT	CALGELVGVPTGPPKYTDKLIF
TRDD2	TRDJ1	TRDV1	few	TGTGCTCTTGGGGAATACACCCCCCTTCCTACGCCTTGTGGGCCGTTAACCGATAAACTCATCTTT	CALGEYTPLPTPCGPLTDKLIF
-	TRDJ1	TRDV1	-	TGTGCTCTTATACTCGGGGGCCCCACCGATAAACTCATCTTT	CALILGGPTDKLIF
-	TRDJ1	TRDV1	-	TGTGCTCTTGGGGAACCTACGGCCCTGTCGTACACCGATAAACTCATCTTT	CALGEPTALSYTDKLIF
TRDD3	TRDJ1	TRDV1	few	TGTGCTCTTGGGGAACTGGTTCGGGGATACGCTCCTAACCCTTACACCGATAAACTCATCTTT	CALGELVRGYAPNPYTDKLIF
-	TRDJ1	TRDV1	-	TGTGCTCTTGGGACCCCAGGGGGAGAAGGGACCTACACCGATAAACTCATCTTT	CALGTPGGEGTYTDKLIF
-	TRDJ1	TRDV1	few	TGTGCTCTTGGGGATCCTCCAATCCCTACGCCCCGTCGCATTAGGGGTAAACTCATCTTT	CALGDPPIPTPRRIRGKLIF
TRDD3	TRDJ1	TRDV1	-	TGTGCTCTTGGGGCCCACCGCGCTAAGACCCTACTTACTGGGGCAGGCACCGATAAACTCATCTTT	CALGAHRAKTLLTGAGTDKLIF
-	TRDJ1	TRDV1	-	TGTGCTCTGAGGGGTTCCAGCGGAGGATCCCACGATAAACTCATCTTT	CALRGSSGGSHDKLIF
TRDD3	TRDJ1	TRDV1	-	TGTGCTCTTGGGATACTCGATCTTATCGGGGGATACGCAGGATATAGCGCCGATAAACTCATCTTT	CALGILDLIGGYAGYSADKLIF
TRDD3	TRDJ1	TRDV1	few	TGTGCTCTTGGGGAAAAGGAAACATGGGGATACCTCCCTCCACCCGATAAACTCATCTTT	CALGEKETWGYLPPPDKLIF
TRDD3	TRDJ1	TRDV2	few	TGTGCCTGTGACACCGTACTGGGGGACCTTACCCCCTCCTACACCGATAAACTCACCTTT	CACDTVLGDLTPSYTDKLTF
-	TRDJ1	TRDV1	-	TGTGCTCTTGGGGAACCCCCCACTTCCCCGGGGGGGGGCGGGTGGAGTTCTCGGTACACCGATAAACTCATCTTT	CALGEPPTSPGGGGWSSRYTDKLIF
TRDD3	TRDJ1	TRDV1	-	TGTGCTCTTGGGAAGGCGCGTAGACCCCCACCGTACTGGGGGTTTTGGTACACCGATAAACTCATCTTT	CALGKARRPPPYWGFWYTDKLIF
-	TRDJ1	TRDV1	few	TGTGCTCTTGGGGAACCTAAGGGGATTTCCCCACAGAACACCGATAAACTCATCTTT	CALGEPKGISPQNTDKLIF
TRDD3	TRDJ1	TRDV1	-	TGTGCTCTTGGGCCGCAACGGGGGGATAACGTAACCGATAAACTCATCTTT	CALGPQRGDNVTDKLIF
TRDD3	TRDJ1	TRDV1	-	TGTGCTCTTGCCCTACGTGGAGTGGGGGACAAGTACACCGATAAACTCATCTTT	CALALRGVGDKYTDKLIF
TRDD3	TRDJ1	TRDV1	few	TGTGCTCTTGGGGATCCGCTTCCCGAGGTGGGGGATTTGGCAGACACCGATAAACTCATCTTT	CALGDPLPEVGDLADTDKLIF
TRDD3	TRDJ1	TRDV2	-	TGTGCCTGTGACACCGGGAACTGGGGGCTCACCGATAAACTCATCTTT	CACDTGNWGLTDKLIF
-	TRDJ1	TRDV1	few	TGTGCTCTTGGGGAACTAAAGGGGGACACCGATAAACTCATCTTT	CALGELKGDTDKLIF